This is a list of T cell receptor beta chains from one sample in a study of beta chain features in type 1 diabetes. Assay used: immunoSEQ multiplex PCR; TCRdb lists only in-frame clones, some missing. Found here are some 240,000 clones, more than 15% of them singletons; the top ten hold more than 0.075%. Sequenced input: naive CD4+ T cells from blood. These TCRs come from a man aged 30 to 39 with type 1 diabetes. Each CDR3 is given with its conserved first and last residue. The D gene is left open where the match is weak. Clone size is stated in some rows and not others, as once, few, many or a class when expanded.

V gene	J gene	D gene	clone size	CDR3 protein	CDR3 DNA
TRBV5-1	TRBJ1-1	-	-	CASSFSGATEAFF	TGCGCCAGCAGCTTTTCAGGGGCCACTGAAGCTTTCTTT
TRBV6-1	TRBJ2-5	-	-	CASSRREETQYF	TGTGCCAGCAGTCGGAGGGAAGAGACCCAGTACTTC
TRBV4-1	TRBJ2-6	-	few	CASSQDSTKWGRGANVLTF	TGCGCCAGCAGCCAAGATAGTACCAAGTGGGGGCGTGGGGCCAACGTCCTGACTTTC
TRBV30	TRBJ1-1	-	few	CARRTQNTEAFF	TGTGCCCGCCGTACGCAGAACACTGAAGCTTTCTTT
TRBV7-9	TRBJ2-5	TRBD2	few	CASSLASGGTQYF	TGTGCCAGCAGCTTAGCCAGCGGGGGGACCCAGTACTTC
TRBV4-3	TRBJ2-1	TRBD2	few	CASSPFGGSDPPQQFF	TGCGCCAGCAGCCCCTTCGGCGGGAGTGACCCCCCCCAGCAGTTCTTC
TRBV28	TRBJ2-3	-	-	CASGQGTYTQYF	TGTGCCAGCGGGCAGGGGACATATACGCAGTATTTT
TRBV10-3	TRBJ2-1	-	-	CAISTSSYNEQFF	TGTGCCATCTCTACAAGCTCCTACAATGAGCAGTTCTTC
TRBV5-6	TRBJ2-3	-	-	CASSLRTLGLTDTQYF	TGTGCCAGCAGCCTCCGGACGCTTGGGCTTACAGATACGCAGTATTTT
TRBV5-1	TRBJ2-1	-	-	CASSLQGNEQFF	TGCGCCAGCAGCTTGCAGGGAAATGAGCAGTTCTTC
TRBV6-5	TRBJ1-1	-	-	CASSNPQGTEAFF	TGTGCCAGCAGTAACCCTCAGGGGACTGAAGCTTTCTTT
TRBV27	TRBJ2-4	TRBD2	-	CASSYIAGNIQYF	TGTGCCAGCAGTTATATAGCGGGAAACATTCAGTACTTC
TRBV9	TRBJ2-3	-	few	CASSVGQRDTQYF	TGTGCCAGCAGCGTCGGACAAAGGGATACGCAGTATTTT
TRBV14	TRBJ2-7	TRBD2	-	CASSHPSGSSEQYF	TGTGCCAGCAGCCATCCTAGCGGGAGCTCCGAGCAGTACTTC
TRBV30	TRBJ1-3	TRBD1	-	CAWGSGQASGNTIYF	TGTGCCTGGGGTTCGGGACAGGCCTCTGGAAACACCATATATTTT
TRBV7-2	TRBJ2-7	-	-	CASSSGPAGTYEQYF	TGTGCCAGCAGCTCCGGTCCGGCGGGGACGTACGAGCAGTACTTC
TRBV27	TRBJ1-2	-	-	CASSLGQGIGGYTF	TGTGCCAGCAGTTTGGGTCAGGGGATAGGGGGCTACACCTTC
TRBV9	TRBJ2-7	-	-	CASSVQGTSSYEQYF	TGTGCCAGCAGCGTCCAGGGGACCAGCTCCTACGAGCAGTACTTC
TRBV7-2	TRBJ2-3	-	few	CASSRTGYTDTQYF	TGTGCCAGCAGCCGTACAGGGTACACAGATACGCAGTATTTT
TRBV9	TRBJ2-3	TRBD2	-	CASHGGGTDTQYF	TGTGCCAGCCACGGGGGGGGCACAGATACGCAGTATTTT
TRBV14	TRBJ2-1	TRBD2	-	CASSHTPGLGSDEQFF	TGTGCCAGCAGCCACACCCCGGGACTAGGATCCGATGAGCAGTTCTTC
TRBV7-9	TRBJ2-2	-	-	CASSLGGGTGELFF	TGTGCCAGCAGCTTAGGTGGAGGAACCGGGGAGCTGTTTTTT
TRBV7-2	TRBJ2-7	-	-	CASSPLQGYEQYF	TGTGCCAGCAGCCCGCTACAGGGCTACGAGCAGTACTTC
TRBV9	TRBJ2-3	-	-	CASGLSADTQYF	TGTGCCAGCGGGCTCTCGGCAGATACGCAGTATTTT
TRBV15	TRBJ2-6	-	-	CATSRDNRARKEAGANVLTF	TGTGCCACCAGCAGAGATAACCGGGCCCGGAAGGAAGCTGGGGCCAACGTCCTGACTTTC
TRBV5-1	TRBJ2-7	-	-	CASSLITGLSEQYF	TGCGCCAGCAGCTTGATAACAGGGTTAAGCGAGCAGTACTTC
TRBV30	TRBJ2-5	-	-	CAWSVSGQETQYF	TGTGCCTGGAGTGTTAGCGGTCAAGAGACCCAGTACTTC
TRBV7-9	TRBJ1-5	-	few	CASSLFEGGRNQPQHF	TGTGCCAGCAGCCTCTTTGAGGGGGGTAGGAATCAGCCCCAGCATTTT
TRBV5-4	TRBJ1-2	-	few	CASSPTGKANYGYTF	TGTGCCAGCAGTCCAACAGGGAAAGCTAACTATGGCTACACCTTC
TRBV5-4	TRBJ2-1	-	-	CASSLNQGSDEQFF	TGTGCCAGCAGCTTAAATCAGGGCAGCGATGAGCAGTTCTTC
TRBV7-9	TRBJ2-7	-	-	CASSLTRVGEQYF	TGTGCCAGCAGCTTGACCAGGGTTGGAGAGCAGTACTTC
TRBV30	TRBJ2-7	-	once	CARAAGRTSEQYF	TGTGCGAGGGCGGCTGGCAGGACCTCCGAGCAGTACTTC
TRBV30	TRBJ2-3	TRBD2	few	CAWSVGGVGTDTQYF	TGTGCCTGGAGTGTTGGGGGGGTCGGCACAGATACGCAGTATTTT
TRBV9	TRBJ2-2	-	-	CASSVGHIATGELFF	TGTGCCAGCAGCGTCGGACACATAGCCACCGGGGAGCTGTTTTTT
TRBV7-2	TRBJ2-7	TRBD2	few	CASSLGTSGFYEQYF	TGTGCCAGCAGCCTCGGGACTAGCGGATTCTACGAGCAGTACTTC
TRBV5-6	TRBJ2-3	-	-	CASSRLTDTQYF	TGTGCCAGCAGCCGCTTAACGGATACGCAGTATTTT
TRBV7-2	TRBJ2-5	-	-	CASSLAQLAKTQYF	TGTGCCAGCAGCTTAGCGCAGCTCGCGAAGACCCAGTACTTC
TRBV11-2	TRBJ2-4	TRBD1	few	CASSTRTGKGDNIQYF	TGTGCCAGCAGCACCAGGACAGGGAAGGGAGATAACATTCAGTACTTC
TRBV25-1	TRBJ2-3	-	-	CASSELGGPDTQYF	TGTGCCAGCAGTGAGCTTGGGGGACCAGATACGCAGTATTTT
TRBV7-6	TRBJ2-5	-	-	CASSYTGTGGETQYF	TGTGCCAGCAGCTACACCGGGACTGGGGGGGAGACCCAGTACTTC
TRBV6-5	TRBJ1-3	-	-	CASRVGLPGNTIYF	TGTGCCAGCAGGGTAGGCCTCCCTGGAAACACCATATATTTT
TRBV29-1	TRBJ2-5	-	-	CSVGQASGETQYF	TGCAGCGTTGGACAGGCCTCCGGGGAGACCCAGTACTTC
TRBV29-1	TRBJ2-5	-	-	CSVVFAGRETQYF	TGCAGCGTTGTGTTTGCAGGGCGAGAGACCCAGTACTTC
TRBV28	TRBJ2-7	-	few	CASSLLPGDLRFTYEQYF	TGTGCCAGCAGTTTATTACCGGGGGACCTCAGATTTACGTACGAGCAGTACTTC
TRBV9	TRBJ2-1	TRBD2	few	CASSAPRLAGDEQFF	TGTGCCAGCAGCGCCCCGCGACTAGCGGGAGATGAGCAGTTCTTC
TRBV5-1	TRBJ2-3	-	few	CASSLVNTQYF	TGCGCCAGCAGCTTGGTGAATACGCAGTATTTT
TRBV29-1	TRBJ1-4	TRBD1	-	CSVGPGQGDEKLFF	TGCAGCGTCGGACCGGGACAGGGTGATGAAAAACTGTTTTTT
TRBV7-2	TRBJ2-1	TRBD2	few	CASSSSGRRYNEQFF	TGTGCCAGCAGCTCGAGCGGGAGAAGATACAATGAGCAGTTCTTC
TRBV28	TRBJ2-7	-	-	CASGTPPYEQYF	TGTGCCAGCGGGACTCCCCCCTACGAGCAGTACTTC
TRBV7-9	TRBJ2-7	-	-	CASTRSSYEQYF	TGTGCCAGCACCAGAAGTAGCTACGAGCAGTACTTC
TRBV19	TRBJ2-7	-	-	CASRNSGVGSYEQYF	TGTGCCAGTAGGAATAGCGGTGTCGGCTCCTACGAGCAGTACTTC
TRBV30	TRBJ1-5	TRBD1	-	CAWSRDRGPRSNQPQHF	TGTGCCTGGAGCCGGGACAGGGGCCCTCGAAGCAATCAGCCCCAGCATTTT
TRBV5-1	TRBJ2-7	-	few	CASSFDDVYEQYF	TGCGCCAGCAGCTTCGACGACGTCTACGAGCAGTACTTC
TRBV19	TRBJ2-5	TRBD2	few	CASSPTSGRGRSETQYF	TGTGCCAGTAGTCCGACTAGCGGGAGAGGAAGATCAGAGACCCAGTACTTC
TRBV7-2	TRBJ2-2	-	few	CASSLSSRTGELFF	TGTGCCAGCAGCTTAAGTTCGAGAACCGGGGAGCTGTTTTTT
TRBV6-6	TRBJ2-7	-	-	CASTGGGGANRYEQYF	TGTGCCAGCACCGGGGGAGGCGGAGCCAATCGTTACGAGCAGTACTTC
TRBV5-1	TRBJ1-1	TRBD1	-	CASSSGQLNTEAFF	TGCGCCAGCAGCTCGGGACAGCTGAACACTGAAGCTTTCTTT
TRBV29-1	TRBJ2-7	TRBD2	few	CSVETSGRAFEQYF	TGCAGCGTCGAGACTAGCGGGAGGGCCTTTGAGCAGTACTTC
TRBV7-9	TRBJ2-3	-	-	CASVKVSGGTDTQYF	TGTGCCAGTGTCAAAGTCAGTGGCGGCACAGATACGCAGTATTTT
TRBV30	TRBJ1-5	-	few	CAWSAGAYSNQPQHF	TGTGCCTGGAGTGCGGGGGCGTATAGCAATCAGCCCCAGCATTTT